This T cell receptor beta chain was found in a study of blood T cells in healthy people across ages. The extraction recovered at least 5.5 micrograms of total RNA per sample. Per germline, CDR1 ENHRY and CDR2 SYGVKD. V lost 8 bases and J 0 bases, leaving 14 bases between the germline ends. The CDR3 length is 14 residues. For this clonotype: Its matching antigen is unknown.

Study outcomes and limitations: Aged donors had fewer naive CD4+ cells and lower diversity than long-lived donors. Estimates based on one million T cells were treated as lower bounds.

Primed by a sample-barcoded 5' primer and a J-beta primer mix, a second PCR proceeded for about 7 to 12 cycles. TCRdb re-called the 5' RACE reads with MiXCR, one entry per CDR3 protein. The sample lists around 970,000 distinct CDR3 sequences; about 51% were seen once. This clonotype originated in a woman aged 55-75 years in good health. The V gene is TRBV10-3, the J gene TRBJ2-7, with D maybe TRBD2 (5 bases). Source material: blood. Here the CDR3 DNA reads TGTGCCATCGGAGAGCGGCGAAGCTCCTACGAGCAGTACTTC. Encoded protein: CAIGERRSSYEQYF.